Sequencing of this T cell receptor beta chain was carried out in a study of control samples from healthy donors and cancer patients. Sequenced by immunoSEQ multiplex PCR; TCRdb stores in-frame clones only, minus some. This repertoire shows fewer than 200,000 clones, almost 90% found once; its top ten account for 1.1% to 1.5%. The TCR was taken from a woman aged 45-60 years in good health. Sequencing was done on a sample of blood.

CDR3 nucleotides: TGTGCCAGCAGACGTAGCGGGAGCTACGAGCAGTACTTC. It yields the protein CASRRSGSYEQYF. The chain carries TRBV28 and TRBJ2-7; 9 positions agree with TRBD2. The CDR3 covers 13 residues. CDR1 is MDHEN and CDR2 is SYDVKM in the germline V gene. After removal of 6 bases from V and 3 bases from J, the junction contained 3 bases not matched to a gene.